Below, 21 T cell receptor beta chains from the same sample are listed, as sequenced in a study of control samples from healthy donors and cancer patients. Using immunoSEQ multiplex PCR, the repertoire was profiled, and TCRdb retains in-frame clones only, with some absent. The repertoire holds roughly 130,000 clones, more than 80% seen once, with approximately 2.7% in the top ten. The source material was blood. These receptors were obtained from a man aged 18 to 30 in good health.

This chain joins TRBV12-3 or TRBV12-4 and TRBJ1-3; no reliable D call. This CDR3 contains 13 residues. Trimming left V 8 bases short and J 0 bases short, with 8 bases between. The CDR3 nucleotides read TGTGCCAGCCGGACGGTCTCTGGAAACACCATATATTTT. Protein sequence: CASRTVSGNTIYF.

The CDR3 spells CASSMGVSYEQYF. The CDR3 region has the DNA TGTGCCAGCAGCATGGGGGTTTCCTACGAGCAGTACTTC. The chain joins TRBV5-6 to TRBJ2-7; either TRBD1 or TRBD2 may supply D (5 bases each). Trimming stripped 4 bases from V and 1 base from J, with 9 bases between. This CDR3 is 13 amino acids long. Looked up from germline, CDR1 is SGHDT and CDR2 is YYEEEE.

The rearrangement joins TRBV6-2 or TRBV6-3 to TRBJ2-7, with 13 bases lining up with TRBD2. Germline V gene sequence: CDR1 MNHEY, CDR2 SVGEGT. The J segment lost 5 bases and the V segment lost 6 bases, leaving 4 bases of the junction unmatched. This CDR3 spans 14 amino acids. This CDR3 reads CASSRLAGGNEQYV. In DNA form, the CDR3 reads TGTGCCAGCAGCCGACTAGCGGGAGGCAACGAGCAGTACGTC.

V is TRBV6-5 and J is TRBJ1-4, with a tentative D call TRBD1 (6 bases). Trimming cost V 6 bases and J 3 bases, with 14 bases left between them. The CDR3 extends over 15 amino acids. Per germline, CDR1 MNHEY and CDR2 SVGAGI. The CDR3 loop reads CASRTYRVSNEKLFF. Written as DNA, the CDR3 is TGTGCCAGCAGGACCTACAGGGTCTCTAATGAAAAACTGTTTTTT.

The chain links TRBV4-1 to TRBJ2-4, with a tentative D call TRBD1 (7 bases). The CDR3 consists of 15 residues. The V gene lost 1 base and the J gene lost 8 bases, with 15 bases spanning the gap. Germline V gives CDR1 MGHRA, CDR2 YSYEKL. CDR3 region: CASSQGGGGKDIQYF. The CDR3 nucleotides are TGCGCCAGCAGCCAAGGTGGAGGGGGCAAGGACATTCAGTACTTC.

V is TRBV14 and J is TRBJ2-7; D perhaps matches TRBD2 (6 bases). The ends were cut back, 4 bases at V and 2 bases at J, with 9 bases in the middle. This CDR3 is built from 13 residues. In germline, CDR1 is SGHDN, CDR2 FVKESK. The CDR3 DNA follows: TGTGCCAGCAGCCCCTGGGGGGCCTACGAGCAGTACTTC. It specifies CASSPWGAYEQYF.

The chain carries TRBV15 and TRBJ2-5; 7 bases are shared with TRBD1. Losses at the gene ends were 8 bases for V and 5 bases for J; bases not matched to a gene: 8. The CDR3 loop spans 13 amino acids. The germline V gene has CDR1 LNHNV and CDR2 YYDKDF (reference sequence). DNA of the CDR3: TGTGCCACCTCTCAGACAGGGTGGGAGACCCAGTACTTC. Protein product: CATSQTGWETQYF.

This chain uses TRBV2 with TRBJ1-5, with TRBD1 matching 8 bases. Germline V CDR1 and CDR2: SNHLY, FYNNEI. Germline trimming cut 5 bases from V and 4 bases from J; bases unmatched to any gene: 7. This CDR3 contains 15 residues. CDR3 protein: CASSKTGDGNQPQHF. In nucleotides, the CDR3 is TGTGCCAGCAGTAAGACAGGGGATGGGAATCAGCCCCAGCATTTT.

The chain recombines TRBV27 with TRBJ2-1; the D is unclear. V lost 10 bases, J lost 7 bases, and 14 bases lay in between. The germline V gene encodes CDR1 MNHEY and CDR2 SMNVEV (reference sequence). This CDR3 has 12 amino acids. DNA of the CDR3: TGTGCCACCGGTGCTAGTGGGAATGAGCAGTTCTTC. Translated: CATGASGNEQFF.

Written as DNA, the CDR3 is TGTGCCAGCAGCCAAAGGGCGGACACTGAAGCTTTCTTT. Protein product: CASSQRADTEAFF. This sequence joins TRBV3-1 (or the pseudogene TRBV3-2) and TRBJ1-1, with no clear D. The CDR3 length is 13 residues. The germline gives CDR1 LGHDT, CDR2 YNNKEL (reference sequence). Between the trimmed V and J ends, which lost 2 bases and 3 bases, there was a span of 7 bases.

The rearrangement joins TRBV7-8 to TRBJ2-7, with 10 bases identical to TRBD2. Losses at the gene ends were 1 base for V and 6 bases for J; bases not matched to a gene: 9. The length of the CDR3 is 16 residues. Germline CDR1 SGHVS, CDR2 FQNEAQ. The CDR3 nucleotides read TGTGCCAGCAGCTTAGGAGGGAGCGGGAGGGCCTTCGAGCAGTACGTC. As protein: CASSLGGSGRAFEQYV.

The chain couples TRBV11-1 to TRBJ2-5; the D gene could be TRBD1 or TRBD2 (5 bases each). V was shortened by 5 bases and J by 2 bases, with 12 bases between the two germline ends. The CDR3 has 14 amino acids. Per germline, CDR1 SGHAT and CDR2 FQDESV (reference sequence). The CDR3 nucleotides read TGTGCCAGCAGCCACCAGTGGGGGCAAGAGACCCAGTACTTC. As protein: CASSHQWGQETQYF.

The chain links TRBV10-2 to TRBJ2-6; 8 nucleotides agree with TRBD1. CDR1 is WSHSY, CDR2 SAAADI, per germline. V lost 10 bases to trimming and J lost 1 base; unmatched junction nucleotides: 3. The CDR3 loop spans 14 amino acids. CDR3 sequence: CATRTGSGANVLTF. The CDR3 DNA is TGCGCCACACGGACAGGGTCTGGGGCCAACGTCCTGACTTTC.

The J gene is TRBJ1-1, the V gene TRBV5-1; the D is unclear. Germline V gives CDR1 SGHRS, CDR2 YFSETQ. V was cut by 4 bases and J by 0 bases, with 7 bases left in between. This CDR3 region has 13 residues. In DNA, the CDR3 is TGCGCCAGCAGCGACCGAATGAACACTGAAGCTTTCTTT. This gives the protein CASSDRMNTEAFF. The full variable domain, with the rest looked up from reference TRBV5-1 and TRBJ1-1, is KAGVTQTPRYLIKTRGQQVTLSCSPISGHRSVSWYQQTPGQGLQFLFEYFSETQRNKGNFPGRFSGRQFSNSRSEMNVSTLELGDSALYLCASSDRMNTEAFFGQGTRLTVV.

The chain links TRBV29-1 to TRBJ2-1; tentatively, D is TRBD1 (7 bases). The V end was cut by 7 bases, the J end by 7 bases, with 17 bases between. The CDR3 runs to 13 residues. CDR1 and CDR2 (germline): SQVTM, ANQGSEA. The DNA of the CDR3 is TGCAGCGCCCCCGTACAGGGGAGGAATGAGCAGTTCTTC. Its translation is CSAPVQGRNEQFF.

This chain uses TRBV6-1 with TRBJ1-5, with TRBD1 identical over 8 bases. Germline loops: CDR1 MNHNS, CDR2 SASEGT. This CDR3 spans 15 amino acids. The J segment lost 7 bases and the V segment lost 2 bases, leaving 7 bases of the junction unmatched. Here the CDR3 reads CASSERKSGGQPQHF. The CDR3 bases are TGTGCCAGCAGTGAACGGAAATCAGGGGGCCAGCCCCAGCATTTT.

The genes are TRBV28 and TRBJ2-7; D might be TRBD1 (6 bases). The germline V gene has CDR1 MDHEN and CDR2 SYDVKM. With 7 bases removed from V and 2 bases from J, the gap between germline ends came to 15 bases. The CDR3 has 14 amino acids. The CDR3 DNA follows: TGTGCCAGCACCATAATCAGGGGCCCCTACGAGCAGTACTTC. Translating gives CASTIIRGPYEQYF. Variable domain in full (rest from reference TRBV28 and TRBJ2-7): DVKVTQSSRYLVKRTGEKVFLECVQDMDHENMFWYRQDPGLGLRLIYFSYDVKMKEKGDIPEGYSVSREKKERFSLILESASTNQTSMYLCASTIIRGPYEQYFGPGTRLTVT.

The genes are TRBV3-1 (or the pseudogene TRBV3-2) and TRBJ2-2; no clear D gene. This CDR3 is built from 14 residues. V was cut by 2 bases and J by 2 bases, with 6 bases left in between. The germline CDR1 and CDR2 sequences are LGHDT and YNNKEL (reference sequence). The CDR3 region is CASSQPPNTGELFF. The DNA of the CDR3 is TGTGCCAGCAGCCAACCGCCCAACACCGGGGAGCTGTTTTTT.

This clone was seen once. The chain is built from TRBV6-6 and TRBJ1-1, with TRBD1 as a possible D gene (5 bases). Germline CDR1 and CDR2: MNHNY and SVGAGI (reference sequence). The CDR3 is made up of 14 amino acids. V was trimmed by 6 bases and J by 6 bases, leaving 17 bases between them. CDR3 sequence reads: CASSLARAGPEAFF. DNA of the CDR3: TGTGCCAGCAGCCTCGCCAGGGCCGGCCCTGAAGCTTTCTTT.

This clone was recorded only once. The gene calls are TRBV9 and TRBJ1-3; D is possibly TRBD1 (6 bases). This CDR3 contains 14 residues. CDR1 is SGDLS and CDR2 is YYNGEE in the germline V gene. V was pared by 5 bases and J by 4 bases, with 13 bases between. The CDR3 coding sequence is TGTGCCAGCAGTTCAGGGGCGGCGGGAAACACCATATATTTT. Translating gives CASSSGAAGNTIYF.

V is TRBV9 and J is TRBJ2-1, with TRBD1 matching over 7 bases. V lost 7 bases to trimming and J lost 6 bases; unmatched junction nucleotides: 7. Per the germline V gene, CDR1 is SGDLS and CDR2 is YYNGEE. CDR3 length: 13 amino acids. CDR3 loop: CASFSTGANEQFF. The CDR3 nucleotides read TGTGCCAGCTTCAGTACAGGGGCCAATGAGCAGTTCTTC.